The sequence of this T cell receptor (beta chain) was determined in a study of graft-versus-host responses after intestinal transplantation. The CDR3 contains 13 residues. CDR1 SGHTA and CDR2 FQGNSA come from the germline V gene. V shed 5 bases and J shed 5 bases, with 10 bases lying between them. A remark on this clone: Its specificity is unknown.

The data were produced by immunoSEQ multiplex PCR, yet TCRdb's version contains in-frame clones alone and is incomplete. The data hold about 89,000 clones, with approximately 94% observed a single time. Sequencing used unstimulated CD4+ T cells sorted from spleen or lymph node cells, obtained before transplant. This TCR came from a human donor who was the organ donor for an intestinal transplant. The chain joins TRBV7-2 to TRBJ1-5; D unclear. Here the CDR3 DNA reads TGTGCCAGCAGCGTACAGACGGATCAGCCCCAGCATTTT. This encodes CASSVQTDQPQHF.